This T cell receptor (beta chain) was observed in a study of cytomegalovirus exposure and HLA in healthy donors. The V gene's germline CDR1 is SGHAT and CDR2 FQNNGV. The CDR3 has 15 amino acids. The trim removed 1 base at V and 3 bases at J, leaving 2 bases unmatched. The PCR employed 60 Vbeta primers together with 13 Jbeta primers. Clones were sequenced by immunoSEQ multiplex PCR, and TCRdb holds only the in-frame ones, with some missing. The sample lists under 150,000 clones, roughly 85% occurring once. The specimen was PBMCs. The rearrangement links TRBV11-2 to TRBJ2-5, with 10 nucleotides matching TRBD2. The TCR was taken from a man aged 40-49 years in good health and CMV-seronegative. The CDR3 DNA is TGTGCCAGCAGCTTAGGCGGGACTAGCGAAGAGACCCAGTACTTC. Amino acid sequence: CASSLGGTSEETQYF. The full variable domain, completed using reference TRBV11-2 and TRBJ2-5, is EAGVAQSPRYKIIEKRQSVAFWCNPISGHATLYWYQQILGQGPKLLIQFQNNGVVDDSQLPKDRFSAERLKGVDSTLKIQPAKLEDSAVYLCASSLGGTSEETQYFGPGTRLLVL.